The source of this T cell receptor beta chain is a study of blood T cell repertoires in COVID-19. Germline-derived CDR1 and CDR2 are LNHDA and SQIVND (reference sequence). This CDR3 contains 14 residues. Trimming removed 3 bases from V and 5 bases from J, with 13 bases in between. Repertoires were generated with immunoSEQ multiplex PCR, while TCRdb's copy carries only in-frame clones and drops some. The table has tens of thousands of clones, roughly 72% seen once. The genes are TRBV19 and TRBJ1-2; D is undetermined. The source of this sequence is a woman aged 60 to 75 in a cohort sampled during active or convalescent COVID-19. Sample: peripheral blood. This CDR3 is CASSMQALGYGYTF. The DNA of the CDR3 is TGTGCCAGTAGTATGCAGGCCCTTGGGTATGGCTACACCTTC.